This T cell receptor beta chain stems from a study of shared clonotypes between healthy human individuals. The count of this clone is one. Germline CDR1 is SGDLS and CDR2 is YYNGEE. Trimming took off 0 bases at V and 0 bases at J, with 9 bases between the two ends. This CDR3 is 15 amino acids long. Assay used: immunoSEQ multiplex PCR; TCRdb lists only in-frame clones, some missing. The table includes 2 million to 2.5 million clones, nearly 97% detected once. The chain is built from TRBV9 and TRBJ1-2; D not certain. Source material: naive CD4+ T cells sorted from blood. Subset given: CD45RA+ positively selected. This sequence was found in a man aged 18 to 30 in good health. CDR3 in DNA: TGTGCCAGCAGCGTAGATGTGACGGCTAACTATGGCTACACCTTC. The encoded protein is CASSVDVTANYGYTF.